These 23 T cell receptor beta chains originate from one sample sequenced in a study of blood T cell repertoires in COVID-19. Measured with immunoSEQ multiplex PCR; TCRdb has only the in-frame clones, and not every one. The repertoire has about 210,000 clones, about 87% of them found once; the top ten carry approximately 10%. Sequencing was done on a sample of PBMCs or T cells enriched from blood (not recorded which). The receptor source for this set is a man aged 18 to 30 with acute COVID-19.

CDR3: CASSLVGLAKTYYEQYF. CDR3 coding DNA: TGTGCCAGCAGTTTAGTGGGACTCGCTAAGACCTACTACGAGCAGTACTTC. The rearrangement links TRBV28 to TRBJ2-7; possible D gene TRBD2, 6 bases. Germline V gene lookup returns CDR1 MDHEN and CDR2 SYDVKM. Trimming removed 2 bases at V and 3 bases at J, with 20 bases between. The CDR3 covers 17 residues.

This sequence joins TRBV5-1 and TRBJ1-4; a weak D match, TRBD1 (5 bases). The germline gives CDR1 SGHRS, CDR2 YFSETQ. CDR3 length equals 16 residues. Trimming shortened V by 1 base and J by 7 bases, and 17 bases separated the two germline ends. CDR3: CASSLKPGGGTEKLFF. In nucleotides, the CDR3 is TGCGCCAGCAGCTTGAAACCTGGTGGCGGGACTGAAAAACTGTTTTTT.

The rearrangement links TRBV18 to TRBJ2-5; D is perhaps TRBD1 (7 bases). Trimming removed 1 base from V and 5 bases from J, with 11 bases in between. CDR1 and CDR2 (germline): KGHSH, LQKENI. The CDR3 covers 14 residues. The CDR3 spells CASSPQTGRETQYF. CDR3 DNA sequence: TGTGCCAGCTCACCACAGACAGGGAGGGAGACCCAGTACTTC. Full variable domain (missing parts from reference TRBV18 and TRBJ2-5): NAGVMQNPRHLVRRRGQEARLRCSPMKGHSHVYWYRQLPEEGLKFMVYLQKENIIDESGMPKERFSAEFPKEGPSILRIQQVVRGDSAAYFCASSPQTGRETQYFGPGTRLLVL.

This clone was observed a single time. The CDR3 bases are TGTGCCAGCAGCTTGGGACAGGGGGCGGTGAATGAGCAGTTCTTC. The encoded protein is CASSLGQGAVNEQFF. The chain recombines TRBV11-2 with TRBJ2-1, with TRBD1 matching 12 bases. With 3 bases clipped from V and 7 bases from J, the junction kept 4 bases outside the gene matches. Per germline, CDR1 SGHAT and CDR2 FQNNGV. The CDR3 has 15 amino acids. The whole variable domain, filled in from reference TRBV11-2 and TRBJ2-1, reads EAGVAQSPRYKIIEKRQSVAFWCNPISGHATLYWYQQILGQGPKLLIQFQNNGVVDDSQLPKDRFSAERLKGVDSTLKIQPAKLEDSAVYLCASSLGQGAVNEQFFGPGTRLTVL.

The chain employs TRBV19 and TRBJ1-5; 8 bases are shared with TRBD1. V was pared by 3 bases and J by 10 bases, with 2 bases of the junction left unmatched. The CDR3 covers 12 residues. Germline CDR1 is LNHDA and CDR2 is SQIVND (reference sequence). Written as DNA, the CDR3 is TGTGCCAGTAGTATCGGACAGGGACCCCAGCATTTT. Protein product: CASSIGQGPQHF. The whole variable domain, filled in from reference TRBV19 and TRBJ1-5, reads DGGITQSPKYLFRKEGQNVTLSCEQNLNHDAMYWYRQDPGQGLRLIYYSQIVNDFQKGDIAEGYSVSREKKESFPLTVTSAQKNPTAFYLCASSIGQGPQHFGDGTRLSIL.

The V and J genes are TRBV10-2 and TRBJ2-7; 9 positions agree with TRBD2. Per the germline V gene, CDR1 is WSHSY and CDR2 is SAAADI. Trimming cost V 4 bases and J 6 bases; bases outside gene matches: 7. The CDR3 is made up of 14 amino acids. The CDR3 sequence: CASSVVAGVGEQYF. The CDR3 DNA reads TGCGCCAGCAGTGTGGTAGCGGGAGTCGGCGAGCAGTACTTC.

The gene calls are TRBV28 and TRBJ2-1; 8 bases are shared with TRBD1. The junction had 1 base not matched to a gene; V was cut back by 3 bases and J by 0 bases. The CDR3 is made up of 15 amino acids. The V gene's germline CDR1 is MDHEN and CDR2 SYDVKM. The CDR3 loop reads CASSLDRDSYNEQFF. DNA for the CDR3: TGTGCCAGCAGTTTGGACAGGGACTCCTACAATGAGCAGTTCTTC.

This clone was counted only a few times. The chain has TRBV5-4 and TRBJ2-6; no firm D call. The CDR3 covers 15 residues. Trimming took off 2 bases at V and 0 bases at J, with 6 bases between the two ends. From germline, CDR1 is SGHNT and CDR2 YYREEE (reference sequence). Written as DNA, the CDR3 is TGTGCCAGCAGCTTAGGCGGCTCTGGGGCCAACGTCCTGACTTTC. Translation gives CASSLGGSGANVLTF.

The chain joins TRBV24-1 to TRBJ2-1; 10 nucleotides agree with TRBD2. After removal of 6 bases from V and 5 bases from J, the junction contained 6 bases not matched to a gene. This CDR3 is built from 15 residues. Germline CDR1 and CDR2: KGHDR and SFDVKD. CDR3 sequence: CATSTISGRNNEQFF. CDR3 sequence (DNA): TGTGCCACCAGTACGATTAGCGGGAGGAACAATGAGCAGTTCTTC.

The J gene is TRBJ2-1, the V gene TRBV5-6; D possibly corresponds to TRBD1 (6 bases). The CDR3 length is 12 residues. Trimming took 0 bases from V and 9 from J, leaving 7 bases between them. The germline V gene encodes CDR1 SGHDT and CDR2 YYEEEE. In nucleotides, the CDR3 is TGTGCCAGCAGCTTGGTAGGGGGTGAGCAGTTCTTC. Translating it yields CASSLVGGEQFF.

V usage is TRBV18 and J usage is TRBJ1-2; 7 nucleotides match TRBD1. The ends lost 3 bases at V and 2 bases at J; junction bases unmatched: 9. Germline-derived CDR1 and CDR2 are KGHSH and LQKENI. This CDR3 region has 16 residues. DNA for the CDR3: TGTGCCAGCTCACCCCGGGACAGCATCATCAACTATGGCTACACCTTC. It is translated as CASSPRDSIINYGYTF.

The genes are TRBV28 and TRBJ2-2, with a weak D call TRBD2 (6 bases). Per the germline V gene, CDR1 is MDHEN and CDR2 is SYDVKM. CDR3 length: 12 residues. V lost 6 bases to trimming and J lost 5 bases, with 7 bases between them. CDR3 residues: CASRAGTGELFF. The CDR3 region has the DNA TGTGCCAGCAGGGCGGGAACCGGGGAGCTGTTTTTT.

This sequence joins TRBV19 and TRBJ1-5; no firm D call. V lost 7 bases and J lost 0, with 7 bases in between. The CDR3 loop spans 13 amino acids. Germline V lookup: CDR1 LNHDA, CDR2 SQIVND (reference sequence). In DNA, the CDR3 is TGTGCCAGTACCACAAATAGCAATCAGCCCCAGCATTTT. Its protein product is CASTTNSNQPQHF.

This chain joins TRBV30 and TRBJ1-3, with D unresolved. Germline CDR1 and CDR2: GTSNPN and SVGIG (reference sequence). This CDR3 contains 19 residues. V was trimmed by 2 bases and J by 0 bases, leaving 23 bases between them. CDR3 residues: CAWSPGWPNQFSSGNTIYF. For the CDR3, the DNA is TGTGCCTGGAGTCCAGGTTGGCCCAATCAGTTTTCCTCTGGAAACACCATATATTTT.

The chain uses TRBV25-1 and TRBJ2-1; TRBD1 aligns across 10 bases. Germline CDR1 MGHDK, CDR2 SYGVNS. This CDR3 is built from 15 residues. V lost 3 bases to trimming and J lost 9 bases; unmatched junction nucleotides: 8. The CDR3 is CASSDLRTGGVEQFF. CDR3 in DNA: TGTGCCAGCAGTGATCTTAGGACAGGGGGGGTTGAGCAGTTCTTC.

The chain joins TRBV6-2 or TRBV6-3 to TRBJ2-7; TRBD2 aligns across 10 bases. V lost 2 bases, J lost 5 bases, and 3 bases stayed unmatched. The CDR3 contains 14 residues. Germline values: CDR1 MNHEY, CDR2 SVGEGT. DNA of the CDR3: TGTGCCAGCAGTTACAAGCGGGAGGGTAACGAGCAGTACTTC. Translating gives CASSYKREGNEQYF.

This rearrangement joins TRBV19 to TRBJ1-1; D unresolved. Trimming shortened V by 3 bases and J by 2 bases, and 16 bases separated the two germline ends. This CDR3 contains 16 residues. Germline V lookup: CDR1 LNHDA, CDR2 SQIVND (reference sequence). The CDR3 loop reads CASSIAYSLVNTEAFF. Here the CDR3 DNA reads TGTGCCAGTAGTATTGCGTACAGTCTGGTAAACACTGAAGCTTTCTTT.

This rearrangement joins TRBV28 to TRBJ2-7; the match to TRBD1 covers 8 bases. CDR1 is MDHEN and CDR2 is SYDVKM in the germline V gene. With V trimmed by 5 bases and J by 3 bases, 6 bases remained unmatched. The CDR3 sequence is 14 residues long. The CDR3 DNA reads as TGTGCCAGCAGTCCGGGACAGGCCAACTACGAGCAGTACTTC. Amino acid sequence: CASSPGQANYEQYF.

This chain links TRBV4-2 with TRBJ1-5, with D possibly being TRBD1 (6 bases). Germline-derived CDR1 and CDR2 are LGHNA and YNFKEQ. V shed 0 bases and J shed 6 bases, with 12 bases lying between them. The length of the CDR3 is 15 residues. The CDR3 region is CASSQDRGAPQPQHF. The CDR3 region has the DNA TGTGCCAGCAGCCAAGATCGGGGGGCGCCTCAGCCCCAGCATTTT.

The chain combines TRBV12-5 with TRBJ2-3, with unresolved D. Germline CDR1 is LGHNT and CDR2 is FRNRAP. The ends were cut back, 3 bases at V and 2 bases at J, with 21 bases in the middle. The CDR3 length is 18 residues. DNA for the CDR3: TGTGCTAGTGGTTTCAAGGTAGAGGCGTTCGGTTCCACAGATACGCAGTATTTT. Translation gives CASGFKVEAFGSTDTQYF.

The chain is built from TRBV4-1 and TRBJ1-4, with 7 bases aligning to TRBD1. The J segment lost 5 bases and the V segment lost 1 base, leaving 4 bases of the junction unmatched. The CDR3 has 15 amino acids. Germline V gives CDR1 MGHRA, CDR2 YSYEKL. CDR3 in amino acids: CASSQVGQLNEKLFF. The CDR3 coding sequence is TGCGCCAGCAGCCAAGTGGGACAGTTGAATGAAAAACTGTTTTTT.

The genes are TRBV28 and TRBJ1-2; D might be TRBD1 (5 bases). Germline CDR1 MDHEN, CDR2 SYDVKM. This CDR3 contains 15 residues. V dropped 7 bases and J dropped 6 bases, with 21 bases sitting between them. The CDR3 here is CASTQISTGLHGYTF. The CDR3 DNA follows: TGTGCCAGCACACAGATCTCGACGGGACTGCATGGCTACACCTTC.

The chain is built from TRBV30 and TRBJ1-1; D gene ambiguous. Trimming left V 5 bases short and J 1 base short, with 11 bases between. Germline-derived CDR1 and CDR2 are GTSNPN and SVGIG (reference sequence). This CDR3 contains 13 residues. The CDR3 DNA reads TGTGCCTGGGCTACGCCTGGGAACACTGAAGCTTTCTTT. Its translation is CAWATPGNTEAFF.